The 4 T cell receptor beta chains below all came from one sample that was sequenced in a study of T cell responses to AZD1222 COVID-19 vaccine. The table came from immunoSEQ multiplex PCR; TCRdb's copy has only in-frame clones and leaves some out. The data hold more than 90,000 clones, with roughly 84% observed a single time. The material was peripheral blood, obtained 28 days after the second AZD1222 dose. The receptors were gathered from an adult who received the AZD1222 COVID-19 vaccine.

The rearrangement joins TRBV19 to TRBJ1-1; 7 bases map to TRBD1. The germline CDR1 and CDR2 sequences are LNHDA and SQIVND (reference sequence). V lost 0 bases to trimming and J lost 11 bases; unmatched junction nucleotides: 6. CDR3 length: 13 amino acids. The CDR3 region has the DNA TGTGCCAGTAGTATAGAATGGGACAGCCAGGCTTTCTTT. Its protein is CASSIEWDSQAFF.

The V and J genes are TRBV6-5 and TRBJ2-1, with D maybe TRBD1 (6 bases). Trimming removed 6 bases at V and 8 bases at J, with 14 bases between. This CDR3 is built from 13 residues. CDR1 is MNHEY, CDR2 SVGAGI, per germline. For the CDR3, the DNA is TGTGCCAGCAGCCAGGACAGACCCCATGAGCAGTTCTTC. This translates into CASSQDRPHEQFF.

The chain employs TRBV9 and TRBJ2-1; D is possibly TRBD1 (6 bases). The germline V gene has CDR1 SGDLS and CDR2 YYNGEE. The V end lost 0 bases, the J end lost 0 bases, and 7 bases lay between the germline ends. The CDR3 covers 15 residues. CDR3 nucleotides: TGTGCCAGCAGCGTAGGAGGGGGCTCCTACAATGAGCAGTTCTTC. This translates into CASSVGGGSYNEQFF.

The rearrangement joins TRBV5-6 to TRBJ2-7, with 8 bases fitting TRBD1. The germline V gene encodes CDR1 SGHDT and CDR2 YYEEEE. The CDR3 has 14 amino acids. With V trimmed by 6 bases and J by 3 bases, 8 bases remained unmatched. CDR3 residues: CASNEQGGLYEQYF. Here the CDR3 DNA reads TGTGCCAGCAACGAACAGGGGGGCCTCTACGAGCAGTACTTC.